The 21 T cell receptor beta chains in this list originate from one sample, sequenced in a study of cytomegalovirus exposure and HLA in healthy donors (dated by TCRdb to 2016 to 2017). The library came from the immunoSEQ multiplex PCR assay. The multiplex PCR relied on a mix of 60 forward primers for TCR Vbeta segments and 13 reverse primers for TCR Jbeta segments. As stored in TCRdb, this immuneACCESS dataset retains in-frame rearrangements with V and J assigned. A fraction of the clones does not appear; measured against another copy, unresolved V genes explain less than half of the discrepancy, and the remainder lacks a known reason. The sample data list around 130,000 clones, and 75% to 85% of these were observed just once. The ten largest account for 5% to 7% of the sample. The sample consisted of PBMCs. Source of these receptors: a middle-aged woman in good health and CMV-seropositive.

This sequence joins TRBV7-9 and TRBJ2-2; 8 bases are shared with TRBD2. There are 12 residues in the CDR3. V lost 10 bases, J lost 5 bases, and 3 bases stayed unmatched. Germline values: CDR1 SEHNR, CDR2 FQNEAQ (reference sequence). The CDR3 DNA follows: TGTGCCACCCGCGGGGGGACCGGGGAGCTGTTTTTT. Translation: CATRGGTGELFF.

The rearrangement joins TRBV9 to TRBJ2-1, with TRBD2 identical over 7 bases. J was trimmed by 0 bases and V by 3 bases; bases with no gene match: 12. The CDR3 extends over 18 amino acids. Germline lookup yields CDR1 SGDLS and CDR2 YYNGEE. CDR3 sequence reads: CASSEGLSNLGSYNEQFF. The CDR3 region has the DNA TGTGCCAGCAGCGAGGGACTAAGTAATCTCGGCTCCTACAATGAGCAGTTCTTC.

The chain employs TRBV5-8 and TRBJ1-5; 7 bases agree with TRBD1. CDR1 is SGHTS, CDR2 YDEGEE, per germline. CDR3 size: 15 residues. The junction had 6 bases not matched to a gene; V was cut back by 5 bases and J by 1 base. The CDR3 bases are TGTGCCAGCAGTACCGGGACAGCGAGCAATCAGCCCCAGCATTTT. Amino acids: CASSTGTASNQPQHF.

V gene TRBV27 combines with J gene TRBJ2-1, with 9 bases fitting TRBD2. Looked up from germline, CDR1 is MNHEY and CDR2 is SMNVEV (reference sequence). With V trimmed by 5 bases and J by 6 bases, 11 bases remained unmatched. The CDR3 sequence is 16 residues long. The CDR3 region has the DNA TGTGCCAGCAGTGACCCGACTAGCGGATTTCCCAATGAGCAGTTCTTC. Translated: CASSDPTSGFPNEQFF.

This chain joins TRBV11-2 and TRBJ2-7; 7 bases are shared with TRBD1. Germline CDR1 is SGHAT and CDR2 is FQNNGV. The V segment lost 5 bases and the J segment 7 bases; nucleotides outside the gene matches: 8. This CDR3 has 13 amino acids. The CDR3 protein is CASSSGQVQEQYF. As DNA, the CDR3 is TGTGCCAGCAGCAGCGGACAGGTCCAGGAGCAGTACTTC.

The V gene is TRBV7-2, the J gene TRBJ2-3; perhaps TRBD2 as D (6 bases). This CDR3 region has 15 residues. Trimming removed 5 bases at V and 1 base at J, with 13 bases between. Germline loops: CDR1 SGHTA, CDR2 FQGNSA. The chain's CDR3 is CASSPGGQGTDTQYF. DNA of the CDR3: TGTGCCAGCAGCCCAGGAGGGCAGGGCACAGATACGCAGTATTTT.

This chain links TRBV18 with TRBJ1-1; no definite D call. The CDR3 runs to 15 residues. Germline CDR1 KGHSH, CDR2 LQKENI. V lost 3 bases and J lost 1, with 12 bases in between. CDR3 in DNA: TGTGCCAGCTCACCTGGTCCGGGTCGGAACACTGAAGCTTTCTTT. Amino acid sequence: CASSPGPGRNTEAFF.

The chain carries TRBV11-2 and TRBJ1-5, with no clear D. V shed 1 base and J shed 5 bases, with 6 bases lying between them. CDR3 length equals 13 residues. CDR1 is SGHAT and CDR2 is FQNNGV in the germline V gene. This CDR3 is CASSLARDQPQHF. The CDR3 nucleotides are TGTGCCAGCAGCTTAGCGAGAGATCAGCCCCAGCATTTT.

J is TRBJ2-2 and V is TRBV9; D uncertain. CDR3 length: 17 amino acids. Trimming stripped 0 bases from V and 6 bases from J, with 18 bases between. Per the germline V gene, CDR1 is SGDLS and CDR2 is YYNGEE. CDR3 region: CASSVDPTALYPGELFF. The CDR3 nucleotides read TGTGCCAGCAGCGTAGACCCTACAGCTCTATACCCCGGGGAGCTGTTTTTT.

The sample holds one count of this clone. The rearrangement joins TRBV6-5 to TRBJ2-5, with D tentatively TRBD1 (5 bases). The J call may be faulty, since TRBJ2-7 better matches the DNA end. CDR1 and CDR2 from the germline V gene are MNHEY and SVGAGI. This CDR3 is 13 amino acids long. Here the CDR3 DNA reads TGTGCCAGCAGAAGAGAAGGGGCCTACGAGCAGTACTTC. Its translation: CASRREGAYEQYF.

The rearrangement uses TRBV25-1 and TRBJ2-3, with TRBD1 matching over 11 bases. The CDR3 has 14 residues. In germline, CDR1 is MGHDK, CDR2 SYGVNS. Trimming cost V 5 bases and J 4 bases; bases outside gene matches: 2. CDR3 sequence reads: CASSKDRGPDTQYF. In DNA, the CDR3 is TGTGCCAGCAGTAAGGACAGGGGGCCAGATACGCAGTATTTT.

The J gene is TRBJ1-2, the V gene TRBV13; 8 bases are a match to TRBD1. The CDR3 consists of 16 residues. Germline CDR1 PRHDT, CDR2 FYEKMQ (reference sequence). With V trimmed by 5 bases and J by 6 bases, 14 bases remained unmatched. This CDR3 is CASSPHRTGMSDGYTF. Here the CDR3 DNA reads TGTGCCAGCAGCCCCCACAGGACAGGGATGAGCGATGGCTACACCTTC. Full variable domain (missing parts from reference TRBV13 and TRBJ1-2): AAGVIQSPRHLIKEKRETATLKCYPIPRHDTVYWYQQGPGQDPQFLISFYEKMQSDKGSIPDRFSAQQFSDYHSELNMSSLELGDSALYFCASSPHRTGMSDGYTFGSGTRLTVV.

The chain is built from TRBV9 and TRBJ2-7; TRBD1 matches at 9 bases. The CDR3 loop spans 14 amino acids. Germline V gene sequence: CDR1 SGDLS, CDR2 YYNGEE. V was clipped by 4 bases and J by 6 bases; unmatched bases: 8. The CDR3 spells CASSSGTGSFEQYF. The CDR3 coding sequence is TGTGCCAGCAGCTCCGGGACAGGGTCTTTCGAGCAGTACTTC. The variable domain in full, with the rest retrieved from reference TRBV9 and TRBJ2-7, is DSGVTQTPKHLITATGQRVTLRCSPRSGDLSVYWYQQSLDQGLQFLIQYYNGEERAKGNILERFSAQQFPDLHSELNLSSLELGDSALYFCASSSGTGSFEQYFGPGTRLTVT.

This clone was detected a few times. V gene TRBV19 combines with J gene TRBJ2-2, with D hard to call. The CDR3 is made up of 13 amino acids. V lost 2 bases, J lost 6 bases, and 7 bases lay in between. Germline CDR1 is LNHDA and CDR2 is SQIVND (reference sequence). The CDR3 coding sequence is TGTGCCAGTAGTATAACCGGGTCCGGGGAGCTGTTTTTT. This codes for CASSITGSGELFF.

The genes are TRBV5-6 and TRBJ1-2, with D perhaps matching TRBD1 (5 bases). V was pared by 3 bases and J by 1 base, with 10 bases between. Germline CDR1 is SGHDT and CDR2 is YYEEEE. The CDR3 consists of 14 residues. The CDR3 spells CASSSTDVNYGYTF. The CDR3 coding sequence is TGTGCCAGCAGCTCGACAGACGTTAACTATGGCTACACCTTC.

The chain links TRBV7-9 to TRBJ1-1, with D uncertain. V lost 5 bases, J lost 1 base, and 11 bases lay in between. In germline, CDR1 is SEHNR, CDR2 FQNEAQ (reference sequence). The CDR3 is made up of 14 amino acids. CDR3 protein: CASSPSFPNTEAFF. The CDR3 region has the DNA TGTGCCAGCAGCCCCAGTTTCCCGAACACTGAAGCTTTCTTT.

This clone appeared a single time. V gene TRBV30 combines with J gene TRBJ1-3; D perhaps matches TRBD1 (6 bases). Germline values: CDR1 GTSNPN, CDR2 SVGIG (reference sequence). V was shortened by 5 bases and J by 9 bases, with 32 bases between the two germline ends. The CDR3 length is 18 residues. In nucleotides, the CDR3 is TGTGCCTGGGATGGGGGGGCCAAGGGGTCCCGTTCGGTACGCACCATATATTTT. Its translation: CAWDGGAKGSRSVRTIYF.

This clone showed up just once. This chain connects TRBV10-1 to TRBJ2-5; the match to TRBD1 covers 8 bases. Matching the DNA end better, TRBJ2-7 makes the J call doubtful. Germline V gene lookup returns CDR1 WNHNN and CDR2 SYGVQD (reference sequence). There are 15 residues in the CDR3. CDR3 DNA: TGCGCCAGCAGTAAAGGACAGGGAATTCCCTACGAGCAGTACTTC. This codes for CASSKGQGIPYEQYF.

This clone was recorded once. J is TRBJ1-6 and V is TRBV5-6; D remains ambiguous. V lost 2 bases, J lost 13 bases, and 22 bases lay in between. CDR3 length: 16 residues. CDR1 SGHDT and CDR2 YYEEEE come from the germline V gene. The CDR3 nucleotides read TGTGCCAGCAGCTTTCCCTCCGGACTTACGGCGTCGCCCCTCCACTTT. It encodes CASSFPSGLTASPLHF.

The CDR3 DNA sequence: TGTGCCAGCAGCCCAGGATGGTCAGAGAACTTCTATGGCTACACCTTC. It translates to CASSPGWSENFYGYTF. The chain combines TRBV11-2 with TRBJ1-2; D is undetermined. Germline V gene data show CDR1 as SGHAT and CDR2 as FQNNGV. The V gene lost 5 bases and the J gene lost 4 bases, with 20 bases spanning the gap. The CDR3 totals 16 residues.

In its sample, this clone was seen a few times. The rearrangement links TRBV5-8 to TRBJ2-2; TRBD2 agrees at 7 bases. Looked up from germline, CDR1 is SGHTS and CDR2 is YDEGEE. The CDR3 consists of 16 residues. J gave up 4 bases and V 0 bases, and 6 bases lay outside the gene matches. The CDR3 region has the DNA TGTGCCAGCAGCTTGGGGACTAGACTTCGCACCGGGGAGCTGTTTTTT. It is translated as CASSLGTRLRTGELFF. Full variable domain (outside the CDR3, taken from reference TRBV5-8 and TRBJ2-2): EAGVTQSPTHLIKTRGQQATLRCSPISGHTSVYWYQQALGLGLQFLLWYDEGEERNRGNFPPRFSGRQFPNYSSELNVNALELEDSALYLCASSLGTRLRTGELFFGEGSRLTVL.